This TCR beta chain came from a study of OX40 agonist ivuxolimab in advanced cancers. Study-level points and caveats: The study found that CD8+ T cells averaged more expanded clones than CD4+.

Systemic immunosuppression or autoimmune disease history was grounds to exclude patients. With regard to this clone: No antigen is known for it.

Germline CDR1 is LGHNA and CDR2 is YSLEER. CDR3 length equals 17 residues. V lost 0 bases and J lost 1, with 13 bases in between. Repertoires were generated with immunoSEQ multiplex PCR, while TCRdb's copy carries only in-frame clones and drops some. The repertoire has tens of thousands of clones, around four fifths of them found once; the top ten carry around 0.88%. The sequence derives from an adult with an advanced solid tumor such as melanoma, head and neck, liver or kidney cancer. The sequencing here drew on CD4+ or CD8+ T cells sorted from blood, taken in a trial of the OX40 agonist ivuxolimab. The chain combines TRBV4-3 with TRBJ1-3; D unclear. CDR3 residues: CASSQDLGSGSGNTIYF. The CDR3 DNA reads as TGCGCCAGCAGCCAAGATTTAGGGAGTGGTTCTGGAAACACCATATATTTT.